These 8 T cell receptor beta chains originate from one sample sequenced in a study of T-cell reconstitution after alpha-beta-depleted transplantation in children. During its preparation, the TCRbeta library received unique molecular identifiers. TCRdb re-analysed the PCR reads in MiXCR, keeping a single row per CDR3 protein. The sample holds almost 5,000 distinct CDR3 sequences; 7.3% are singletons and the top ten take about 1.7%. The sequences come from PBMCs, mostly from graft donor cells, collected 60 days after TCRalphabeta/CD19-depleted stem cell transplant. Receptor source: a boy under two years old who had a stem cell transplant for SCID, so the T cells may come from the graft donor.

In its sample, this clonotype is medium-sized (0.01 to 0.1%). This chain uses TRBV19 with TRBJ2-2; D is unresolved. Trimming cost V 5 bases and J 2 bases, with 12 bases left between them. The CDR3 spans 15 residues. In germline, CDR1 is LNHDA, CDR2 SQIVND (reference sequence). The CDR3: CASSRTNSNTGELFF. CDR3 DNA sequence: TGTGCCAGTAGTCGGACCAACTCAAACACCGGGGAGCTGTTTTTT.

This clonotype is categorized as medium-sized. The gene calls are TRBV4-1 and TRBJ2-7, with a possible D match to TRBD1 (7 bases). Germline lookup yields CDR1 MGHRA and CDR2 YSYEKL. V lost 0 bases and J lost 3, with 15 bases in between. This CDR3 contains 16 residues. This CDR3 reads CASSQDQGDSNYEQYF. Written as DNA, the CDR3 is TGCGCCAGCAGCCAAGATCAGGGGGACTCAAACTACGAGCAGTACTTC.

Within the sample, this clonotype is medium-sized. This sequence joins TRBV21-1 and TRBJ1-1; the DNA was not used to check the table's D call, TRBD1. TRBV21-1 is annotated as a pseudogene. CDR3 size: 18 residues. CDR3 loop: CASSKVWGDRNMNTEAFF. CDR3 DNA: TGTGCCAGCAGCAAAGTCTGGGGAGACAGGAACATGAACACTGAAGCTTTCTTT.

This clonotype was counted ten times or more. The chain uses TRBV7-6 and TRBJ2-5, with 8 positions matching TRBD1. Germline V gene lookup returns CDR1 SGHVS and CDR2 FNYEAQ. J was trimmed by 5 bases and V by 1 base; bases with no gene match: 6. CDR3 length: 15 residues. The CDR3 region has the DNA TGTGCCAGCAGCTTAGGGGCCAGGGGGCGTGAGACCCAGTACTTC. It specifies CASSLGARGRETQYF. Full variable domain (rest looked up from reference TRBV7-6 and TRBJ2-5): GAGVSQSPRYKVTKRGQDVALRCDPISGHVSLYWYRQALGQGPEFLTYFNYEAQQDKSGLPNDRFSAERPEGSISTLTIQRTEQRDSAMYRCASSLGARGRETQYFGPGTRLLVL.

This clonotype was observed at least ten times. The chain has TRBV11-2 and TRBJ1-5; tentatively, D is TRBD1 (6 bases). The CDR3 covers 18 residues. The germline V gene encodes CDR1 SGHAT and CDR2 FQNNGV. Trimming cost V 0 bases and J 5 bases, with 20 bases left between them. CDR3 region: CASSLDRQGQGRDQPQHF. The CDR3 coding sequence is TGTGCCAGCAGCTTAGATCGGCAGGGGCAGGGGAGGGATCAGCCCCAGCATTTT. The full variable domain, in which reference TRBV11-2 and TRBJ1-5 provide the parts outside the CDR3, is EAGVAQSPRYKIIEKRQSVAFWCNPISGHATLYWYQQILGQGPKLLIQFQNNGVVDDSQLPKDRFSAERLKGVDSTLKIQPAKLEDSAVYLCASSLDRQGQGRDQPQHFGDGTRLSIL.

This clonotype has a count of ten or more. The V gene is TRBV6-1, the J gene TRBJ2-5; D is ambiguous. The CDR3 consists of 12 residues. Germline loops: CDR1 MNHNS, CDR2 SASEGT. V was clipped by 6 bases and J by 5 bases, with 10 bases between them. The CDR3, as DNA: TGTGCCAGCAGGATAGCCCGGGAGACCCAGTACTTC. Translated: CASRIARETQYF.

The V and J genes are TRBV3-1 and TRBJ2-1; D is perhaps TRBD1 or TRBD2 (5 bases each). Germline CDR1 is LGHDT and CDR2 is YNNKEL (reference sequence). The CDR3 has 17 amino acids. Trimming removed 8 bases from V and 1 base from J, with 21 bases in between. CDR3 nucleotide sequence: TGTGCCAGCTGCAAGCAGGGCCCGCGGGCATCCTACAATGAGCAGTTCTTC. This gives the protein CASCKQGPRASYNEQFF.

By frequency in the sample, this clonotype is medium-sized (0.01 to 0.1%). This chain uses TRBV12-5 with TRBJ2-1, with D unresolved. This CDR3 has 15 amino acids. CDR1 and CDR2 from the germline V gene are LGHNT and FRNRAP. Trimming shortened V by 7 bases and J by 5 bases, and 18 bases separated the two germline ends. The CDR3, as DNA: TGTGCTAGTGTCAAAAGACGGGTTAGTGACAATGAGCAGTTCTTC. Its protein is CASVKRRVSDNEQFF.